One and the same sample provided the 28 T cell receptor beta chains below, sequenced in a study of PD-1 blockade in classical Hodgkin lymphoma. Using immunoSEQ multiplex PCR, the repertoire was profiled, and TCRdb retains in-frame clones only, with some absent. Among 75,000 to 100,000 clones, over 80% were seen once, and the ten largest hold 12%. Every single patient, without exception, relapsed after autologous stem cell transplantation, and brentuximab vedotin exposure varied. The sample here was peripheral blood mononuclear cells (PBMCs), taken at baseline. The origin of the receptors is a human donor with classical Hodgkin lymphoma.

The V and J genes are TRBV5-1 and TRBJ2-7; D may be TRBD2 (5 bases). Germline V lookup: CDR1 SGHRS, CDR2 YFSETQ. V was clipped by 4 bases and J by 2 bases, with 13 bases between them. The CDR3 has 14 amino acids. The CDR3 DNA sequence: TGCGCCAGCAGCCGACGAGAGGGAACCTACGAGCAGTACTTC. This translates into CASSRREGTYEQYF. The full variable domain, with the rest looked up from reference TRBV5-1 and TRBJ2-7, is KAGVTQTPRYLIKTRGQQVTLSCSPISGHRSVSWYQQTPGQGLQFLFEYFSETQRNKGNFPGRFSGRQFSNSRSEMNVSTLELGDSALYLCASSRREGTYEQYFGPGTRLTVT.

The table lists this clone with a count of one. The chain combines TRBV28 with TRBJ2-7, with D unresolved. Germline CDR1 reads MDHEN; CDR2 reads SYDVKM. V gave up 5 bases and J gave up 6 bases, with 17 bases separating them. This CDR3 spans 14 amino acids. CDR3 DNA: TGTGCCAGCAGTCCCCTGGGTCAGGCCGGCGAGCAGTACTTC. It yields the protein CASSPLGQAGEQYF.

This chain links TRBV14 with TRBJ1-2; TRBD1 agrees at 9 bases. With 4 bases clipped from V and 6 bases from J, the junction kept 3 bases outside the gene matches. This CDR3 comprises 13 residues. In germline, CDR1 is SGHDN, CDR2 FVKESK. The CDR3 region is CASSRWTGDGYTF. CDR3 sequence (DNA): TGTGCCAGCAGCCGGTGGACAGGGGATGGCTACACCTTC.

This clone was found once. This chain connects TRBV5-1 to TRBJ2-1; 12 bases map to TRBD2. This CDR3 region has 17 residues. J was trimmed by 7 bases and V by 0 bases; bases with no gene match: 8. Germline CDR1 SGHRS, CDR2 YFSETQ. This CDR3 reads CASSLAGLAGGFNEQFF. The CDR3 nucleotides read TGCGCCAGCAGCTTGGCCGGGCTAGCGGGAGGGTTTAATGAGCAGTTCTTC.

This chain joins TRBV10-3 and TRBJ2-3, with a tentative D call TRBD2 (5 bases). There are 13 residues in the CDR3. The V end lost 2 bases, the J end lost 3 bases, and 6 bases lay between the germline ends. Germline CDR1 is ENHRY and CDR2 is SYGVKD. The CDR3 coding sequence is TGTGCCATCAGTGAGCGGGATACAGATACGCAGTATTTT. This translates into CAISERDTDTQYF.

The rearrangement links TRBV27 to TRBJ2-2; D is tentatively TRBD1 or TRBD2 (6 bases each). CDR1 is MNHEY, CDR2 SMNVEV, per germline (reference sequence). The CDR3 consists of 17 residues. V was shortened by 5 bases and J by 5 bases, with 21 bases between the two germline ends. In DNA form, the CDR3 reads TGTGCCAGCAGTATACTGATTGGGGGGCGAGAGACCGGGGAGCTGTTTTTT. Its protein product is CASSILIGGRETGELFF.

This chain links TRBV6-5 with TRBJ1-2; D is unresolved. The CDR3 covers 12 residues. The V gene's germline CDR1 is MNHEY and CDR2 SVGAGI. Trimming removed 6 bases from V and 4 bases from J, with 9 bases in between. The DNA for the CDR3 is TGTGCCAGCAGCCCCGCGGCCTATGGCTACACCTTC. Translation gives CASSPAAYGYTF.

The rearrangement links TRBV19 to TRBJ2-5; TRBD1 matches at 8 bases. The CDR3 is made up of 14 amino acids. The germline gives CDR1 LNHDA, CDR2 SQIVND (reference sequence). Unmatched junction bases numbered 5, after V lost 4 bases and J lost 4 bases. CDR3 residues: CASSKTGAAETQYF. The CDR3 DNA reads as TGTGCCAGTAGTAAGACAGGGGCGGCAGAGACCCAGTACTTC.

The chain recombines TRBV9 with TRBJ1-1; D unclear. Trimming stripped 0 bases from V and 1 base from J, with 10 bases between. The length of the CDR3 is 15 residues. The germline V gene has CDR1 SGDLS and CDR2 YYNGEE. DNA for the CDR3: TGTGCCAGCAGCGTAGGATGGAGGGCGAACACTGAAGCTTTCTTT. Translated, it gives CASSVGWRANTEAFF.

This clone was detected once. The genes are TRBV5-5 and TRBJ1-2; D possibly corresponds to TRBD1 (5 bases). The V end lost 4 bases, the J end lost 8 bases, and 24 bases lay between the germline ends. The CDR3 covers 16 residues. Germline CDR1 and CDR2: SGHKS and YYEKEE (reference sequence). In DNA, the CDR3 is TGTGCCAGCAGCCCCGATCTAGGCCGAAAGGGGCAGGGCTACACCTTC. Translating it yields CASSPDLGRKGQGYTF.

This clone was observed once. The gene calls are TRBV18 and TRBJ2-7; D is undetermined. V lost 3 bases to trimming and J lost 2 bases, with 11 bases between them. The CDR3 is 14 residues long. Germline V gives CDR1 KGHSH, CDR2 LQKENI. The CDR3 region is CASSPGGSAYEQYF. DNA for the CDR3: TGTGCCAGCTCACCTGGTGGAAGCGCCTACGAGCAGTACTTC.

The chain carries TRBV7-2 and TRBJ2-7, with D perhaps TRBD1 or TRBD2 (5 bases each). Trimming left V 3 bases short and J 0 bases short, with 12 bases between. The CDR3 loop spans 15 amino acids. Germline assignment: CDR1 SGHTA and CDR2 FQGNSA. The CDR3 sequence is CASSLGTESSYEQYF. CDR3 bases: TGTGCCAGCAGCTTGGGGACCGAGAGCTCCTACGAGCAGTACTTC.

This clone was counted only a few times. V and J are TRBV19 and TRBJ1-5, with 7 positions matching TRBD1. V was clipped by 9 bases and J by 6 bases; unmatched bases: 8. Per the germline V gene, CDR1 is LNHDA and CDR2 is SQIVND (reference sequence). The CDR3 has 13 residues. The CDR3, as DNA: TGTGCCAGCCAGGACAGGCGGGCTCAGCCCCAGCATTTT. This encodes CASQDRRAQPQHF. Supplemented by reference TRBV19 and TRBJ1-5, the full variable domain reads DGGITQSPKYLFRKEGQNVTLSCEQNLNHDAMYWYRQDPGQGLRLIYYSQIVNDFQKGDIAEGYSVSREKKESFPLTVTSAQKNPTAFYLCASQDRRAQPQHFGDGTRLSIL.

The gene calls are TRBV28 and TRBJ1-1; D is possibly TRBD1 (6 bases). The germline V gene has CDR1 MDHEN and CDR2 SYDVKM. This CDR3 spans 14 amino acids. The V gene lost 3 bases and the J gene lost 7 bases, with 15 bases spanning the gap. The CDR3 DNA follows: TGTGCCAGCAGTTTGGGGGGCGCTATTCTTGAAGCTTTCTTT. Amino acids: CASSLGGAILEAFF.

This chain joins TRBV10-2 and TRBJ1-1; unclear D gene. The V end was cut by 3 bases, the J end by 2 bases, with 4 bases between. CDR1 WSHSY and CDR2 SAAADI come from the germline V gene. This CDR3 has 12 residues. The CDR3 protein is CASSDSNTEAFF. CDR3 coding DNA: TGCGCCAGCAGTGATTCCAACACTGAAGCTTTCTTT.

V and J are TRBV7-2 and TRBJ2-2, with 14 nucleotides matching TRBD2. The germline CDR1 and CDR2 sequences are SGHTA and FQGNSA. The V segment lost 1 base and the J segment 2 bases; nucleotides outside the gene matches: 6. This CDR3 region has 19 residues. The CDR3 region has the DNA TGTGCCAGCAGCTTAGGACTAGCGGGAGGGCTTTTTAACACCGGGGAGCTGTTTTTT. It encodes CASSLGLAGGLFNTGELFF.

The CDR3 coding sequence is TGTGCCAGCAGCCGCGGGACTACCACCTACAATGAGCAGTTCTTC. Residues: CASSRGTTTYNEQFF. The gene calls are TRBV5-4 and TRBJ2-1; TRBD2 matches at 7 bases. The CDR3 is made up of 15 amino acids. V shed 4 bases and J 2 bases; nucleotides not matched to a gene: 6. The germline CDR1 and CDR2 sequences are SGHNT and YYREEE (reference sequence). The variable domain in full, completed from reference TRBV5-4 and TRBJ2-1, reads ETGVTQSPTHLIKTRGQQVTLRCSSQSGHNTVSWYQQALGQGPQFIFQYYREEENGRGNFPPRFSGLQFPNYSSELNVNALELDDSALYLCASSRGTTTYNEQFFGPGTRLTVL.

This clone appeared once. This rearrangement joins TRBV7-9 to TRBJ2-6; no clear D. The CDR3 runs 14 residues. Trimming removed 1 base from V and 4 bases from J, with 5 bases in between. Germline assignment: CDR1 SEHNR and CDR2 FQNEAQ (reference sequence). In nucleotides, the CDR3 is TGTGCCAGCAGCTTAGGTCCAGGGGCCAACGTCCTGACTTTC. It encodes CASSLGPGANVLTF.

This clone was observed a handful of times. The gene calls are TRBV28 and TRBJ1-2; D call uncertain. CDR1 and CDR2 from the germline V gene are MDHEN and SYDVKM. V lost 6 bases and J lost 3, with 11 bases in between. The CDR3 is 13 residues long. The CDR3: CASSPSADYGYTF. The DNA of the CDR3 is TGTGCCAGCAGCCCAAGCGCCGACTATGGCTACACCTTC.

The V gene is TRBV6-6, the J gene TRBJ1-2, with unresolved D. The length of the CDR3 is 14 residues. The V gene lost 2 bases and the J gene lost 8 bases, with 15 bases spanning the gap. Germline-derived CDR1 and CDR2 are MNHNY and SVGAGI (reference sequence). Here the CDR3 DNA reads TGTGCCAGCAGTTACGGCTGGGCAGTCTCCGGCTACACCTTC. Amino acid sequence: CASSYGWAVSGYTF.

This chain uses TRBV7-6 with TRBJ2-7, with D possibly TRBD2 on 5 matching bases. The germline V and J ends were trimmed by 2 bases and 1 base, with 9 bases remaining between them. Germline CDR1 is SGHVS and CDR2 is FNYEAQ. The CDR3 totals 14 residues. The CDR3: CASSLRTGSYEQYF. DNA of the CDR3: TGTGCCAGCAGCTTACGGACGGGATCCTACGAGCAGTACTTC.

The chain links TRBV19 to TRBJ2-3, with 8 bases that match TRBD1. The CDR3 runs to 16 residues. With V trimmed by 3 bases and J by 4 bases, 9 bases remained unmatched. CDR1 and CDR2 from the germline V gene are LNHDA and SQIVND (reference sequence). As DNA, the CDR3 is TGTGCCAGTAGTATTCTCTGGACAGGGTCCGCAGATACGCAGTATTTT. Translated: CASSILWTGSADTQYF.

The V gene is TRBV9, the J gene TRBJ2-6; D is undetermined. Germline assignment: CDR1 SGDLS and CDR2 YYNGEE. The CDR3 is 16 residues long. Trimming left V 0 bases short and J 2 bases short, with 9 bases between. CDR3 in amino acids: CASSVVSRTGANVLTF. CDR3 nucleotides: TGTGCCAGCAGCGTAGTATCTAGGACTGGGGCCAACGTCCTGACTTTC.

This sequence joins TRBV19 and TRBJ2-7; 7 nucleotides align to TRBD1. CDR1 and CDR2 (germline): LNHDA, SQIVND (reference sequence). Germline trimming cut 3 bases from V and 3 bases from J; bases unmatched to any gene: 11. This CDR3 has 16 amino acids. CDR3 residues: CASSMAGGDRSYEQYF. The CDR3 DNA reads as TGTGCCAGTAGTATGGCGGGTGGGGACAGAAGCTACGAGCAGTACTTC.

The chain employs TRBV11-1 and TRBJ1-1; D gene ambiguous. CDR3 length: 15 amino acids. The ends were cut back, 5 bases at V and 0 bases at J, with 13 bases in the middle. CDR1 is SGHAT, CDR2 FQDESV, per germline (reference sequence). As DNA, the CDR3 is TGTGCCAGCAGCCCCGCCGGGAGGATGAACACTGAAGCTTTCTTT. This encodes CASSPAGRMNTEAFF. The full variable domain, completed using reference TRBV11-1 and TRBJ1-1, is EAEVAQSPRYKITEKSQAVAFWCDPISGHATLYWYRQILGQGPELLVQFQDESVVDDSQLPKDRFSAERLKGVDSTLKIQPAELGDSAMYLCASSPAGRMNTEAFFGQGTRLTVV.

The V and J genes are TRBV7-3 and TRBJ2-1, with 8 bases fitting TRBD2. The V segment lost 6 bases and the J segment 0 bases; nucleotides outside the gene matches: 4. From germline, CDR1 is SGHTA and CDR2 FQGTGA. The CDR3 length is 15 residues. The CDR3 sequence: CASSNRGGSYNEQFF. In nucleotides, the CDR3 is TGTGCCAGCAGTAACCGGGGGGGCTCCTACAATGAGCAGTTCTTC.

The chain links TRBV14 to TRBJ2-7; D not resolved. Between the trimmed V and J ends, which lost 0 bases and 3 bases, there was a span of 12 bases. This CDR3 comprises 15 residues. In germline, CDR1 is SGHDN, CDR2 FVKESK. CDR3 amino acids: CASSQDQHPGYEQYF. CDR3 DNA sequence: TGTGCCAGCAGCCAAGATCAGCACCCGGGCTACGAGCAGTACTTC.

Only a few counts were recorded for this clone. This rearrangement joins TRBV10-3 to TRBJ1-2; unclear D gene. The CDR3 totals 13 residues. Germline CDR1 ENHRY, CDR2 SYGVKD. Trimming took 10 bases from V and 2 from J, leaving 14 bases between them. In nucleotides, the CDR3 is TGTGCCACCGCAGACTTATTAAACTATGGCTACACCTTC. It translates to CATADLLNYGYTF.